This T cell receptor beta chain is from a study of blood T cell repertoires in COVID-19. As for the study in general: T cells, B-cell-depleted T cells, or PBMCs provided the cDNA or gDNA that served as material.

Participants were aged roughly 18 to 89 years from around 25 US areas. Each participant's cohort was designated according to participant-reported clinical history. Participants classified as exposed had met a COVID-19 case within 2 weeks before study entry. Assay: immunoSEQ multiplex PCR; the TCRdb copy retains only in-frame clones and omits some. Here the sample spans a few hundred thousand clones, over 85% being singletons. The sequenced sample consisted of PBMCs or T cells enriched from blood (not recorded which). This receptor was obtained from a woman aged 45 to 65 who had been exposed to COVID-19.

CDR3 DNA: TGTGCCACCAGTGGACTCATAATTGGGGAGCTGTTTTTT. It encodes CATSGLIIGELFF. The chain carries TRBV24-1 and TRBJ2-2; no definite D call. The germline CDR1 and CDR2 sequences are KGHDR and SFDVKD. This CDR3 comprises 13 residues. The V and J ends lost 5 bases and 8 bases respectively, with 11 bases between them.